This is a list of T cell receptor beta chains from one sample in a study of vaccination and CD4 T cells after COVID-19. One entry per CDR3 protein, called by TCRdb with MiXCR from the PCR reads. The sample consists of about 20,000 distinct CDR3 sequences, roughly three fifths of them appearing once. For these TCRs, the target antigens are not known. The material was CD4+ T cells from blood, cultured in vitro, obtained after SARS-CoV-2 vaccination. The receptors were sampled from a human donor who had recovered from COVID-19. The conserved cysteine and the conserved F or W are not part of the CDR3 here. Some rows have no size entry. The others give once, few or many, or a class for an expanded clone.

j_call,clone_size,v_call,cdr3_aa
TRBJ2-2,NA,TRBV2,ASSEARTGFLTGELF
TRBJ1-1,NA,TRBV5-8,ASSFYEEAF
TRBJ1-2,NA,TRBV5-1,ASSLGNRVANYGYT
TRBJ1-1,NA,TRBV5-4,ASSLRDRITEAF
TRBJ2-1,few,TRBV10-3,AISPGGDGHYNEQF
TRBJ2-1,NA,TRBV16,ASSQNTRGQNEQF
TRBJ1-2,few,TRBV10-2,ASSEVGGYGGYT
TRBJ1-5,few,TRBV21-1,ASSKQPPFQH
TRBJ2-7,NA,TRBV20-1,SVPGPRLYEQY
TRBJ2-2,NA,TRBV19,ASSYLAGEVGELF
TRBJ1-1,NA,TRBV20-1,SAGRQGVTEAF
TRBJ2-5,NA,TRBV7-2,ASSLRRGGETQY
TRBJ1-1,NA,TRBV7-8,ASSYRQGNEAF
TRBJ1-5,NA,TRBV19,ASSMKQGSSQPQH
TRBJ2-3,NA,TRBV20-1,SAPDRVLTDTQY
TRBJ1-2,NA,TRBV30,AWSVFTGGVYGYT
TRBJ1-1,NA,TRBV12-3/TRBV12-4,ASSPWGTEAF
TRBJ1-6,NA,TRBV30,AWRSDPGAVNSPLH
TRBJ2-7,NA,TRBV20-1,SAFGGTSGAYEQY
TRBJ2-5,NA,TRBV12-2,ASRFFSRDRVWGRQETQY
TRBJ2-2,NA,TRBV27,ASSSTGTSGSGELF
TRBJ1-5,NA,TRBV12-3/TRBV12-4,ASSLARAGHNQPQH
TRBJ1-1,NA,TRBV7-9,ASSLGHYTEAF
TRBJ1-2,NA,TRBV7-2,ASSLAVSNYGYT
TRBJ1-5,NA,TRBV20-1,SAGTSSGVISNQPQH
TRBJ1-2,NA,TRBV2,ASTTMSPNYGYT
TRBJ1-1,NA,TRBV6-1,ASSENLGAGEAF
TRBJ1-5,NA,TRBV18,ASSLGQGGQPQH
TRBJ2-7,NA,TRBV7-2,ASSLGVEQGFYEQY
TRBJ2-7,NA,TRBV7-9,ASSLDASYEQY
TRBJ2-5,few,TRBV2,ASRKGGEGETQY
TRBJ2-2,NA,TRBV7-2,ASSFAEDGELF
TRBJ2-7,few,TRBV19,ASSRTEAYEQY
TRBJ2-1,once,TRBV5-5,ASTQIGGVGVNEQF
TRBJ2-5,few,TRBV20-1,SARQGGETQY
TRBJ1-1,few,TRBV7-2,AGGQGAVAEAF
TRBJ1-5,NA,TRBV19,ASSMRAGGNQPQH
TRBJ2-3,NA,TRBV6-4,ASSVAGTDTQY
TRBJ2-5,few,TRBV24-1,ASRWAQGETQY
TRBJ1-5,NA,TRBV20-1,SASAGTGINQPQH
TRBJ2-3,NA,TRBV5-1,ASRLGGRSNTDTQY
TRBJ2-7,NA,TRBV18,ASSLRPPYEQY
TRBJ2-7,NA,TRBV20-1,SAKPRLAVQWEQY
TRBJ2-5,NA,TRBV7-2,ASSPRDFQETQY
TRBJ2-5,NA,TRBV11-3,ASSQAGELETQY
TRBJ2-1,NA,TRBV19,ASTPLAASTREQF
TRBJ1-5,few,TRBV19,ASSITGANQPQH
TRBJ1-5,few,TRBV12-3/TRBV12-4,ASSPWVRGDQPQH
TRBJ2-7,NA,TRBV27,ASSSRPSGAYEQY
TRBJ2-7,few,TRBV11-2,ASSLDIGGEQY
TRBJ1-6,NA,TRBV30,AWTFVRIGSSYNSPLH
TRBJ1-1,NA,TRBV27,ASSRPGGRTEAF